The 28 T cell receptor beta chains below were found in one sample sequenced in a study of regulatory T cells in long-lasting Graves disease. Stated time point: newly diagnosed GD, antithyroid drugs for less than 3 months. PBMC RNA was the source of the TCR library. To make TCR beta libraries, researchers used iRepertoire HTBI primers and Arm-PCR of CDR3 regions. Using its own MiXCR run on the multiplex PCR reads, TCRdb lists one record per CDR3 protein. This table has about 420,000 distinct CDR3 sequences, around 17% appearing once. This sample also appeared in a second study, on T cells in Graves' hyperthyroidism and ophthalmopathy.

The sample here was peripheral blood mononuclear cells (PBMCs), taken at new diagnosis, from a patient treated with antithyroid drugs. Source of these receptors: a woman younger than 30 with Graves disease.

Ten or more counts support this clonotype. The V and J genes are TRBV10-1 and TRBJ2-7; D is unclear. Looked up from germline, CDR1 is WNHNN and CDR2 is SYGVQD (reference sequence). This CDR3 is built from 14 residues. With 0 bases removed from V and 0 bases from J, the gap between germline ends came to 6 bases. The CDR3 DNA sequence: TGCGCCAGCAGTGAGTCCGTGGACTCCTACGAGCAGTACTTC. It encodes CASSESVDSYEQYF.

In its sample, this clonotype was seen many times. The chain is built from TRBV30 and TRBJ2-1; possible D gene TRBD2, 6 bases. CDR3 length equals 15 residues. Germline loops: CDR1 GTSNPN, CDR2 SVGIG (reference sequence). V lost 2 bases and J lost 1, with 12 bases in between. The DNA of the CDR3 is TGTGCCTGGAGTACCAGCGGAGGGTCCTACAATGAGCAGTTCTTC. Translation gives CAWSTSGGSYNEQFF.

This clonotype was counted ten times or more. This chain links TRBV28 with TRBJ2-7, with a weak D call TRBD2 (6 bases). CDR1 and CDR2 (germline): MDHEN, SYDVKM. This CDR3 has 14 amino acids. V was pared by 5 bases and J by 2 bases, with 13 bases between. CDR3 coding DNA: TGTGCCAGCAGTCAAGGGGACTTCCCCTACGAGCAGTACTTC. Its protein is CASSQGDFPYEQYF.

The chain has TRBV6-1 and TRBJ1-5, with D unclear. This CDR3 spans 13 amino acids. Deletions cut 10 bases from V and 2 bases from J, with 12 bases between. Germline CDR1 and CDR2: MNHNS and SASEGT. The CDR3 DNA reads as TGTGCCACTGCGCCGGGTGGCAATCAGCCCCAGCATTTT. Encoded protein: CATAPGGNQPQHF.

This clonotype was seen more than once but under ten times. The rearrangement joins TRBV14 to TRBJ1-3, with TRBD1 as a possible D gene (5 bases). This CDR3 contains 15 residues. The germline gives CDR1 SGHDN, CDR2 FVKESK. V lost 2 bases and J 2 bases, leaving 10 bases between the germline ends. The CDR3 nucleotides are TGTGCCAGCAGCCAACAGGGAGGACCTGGAAACACCATATATTTT. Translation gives CASSQQGGPGNTIYF.

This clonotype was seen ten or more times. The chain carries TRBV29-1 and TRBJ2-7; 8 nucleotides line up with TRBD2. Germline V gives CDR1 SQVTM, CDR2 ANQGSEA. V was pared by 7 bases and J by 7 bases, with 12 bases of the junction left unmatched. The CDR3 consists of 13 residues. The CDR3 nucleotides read TGCAGCGCGGCTTTAGGACTAGCTGGGGAGCAGTACTTC. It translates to CSAALGLAGEQYF.

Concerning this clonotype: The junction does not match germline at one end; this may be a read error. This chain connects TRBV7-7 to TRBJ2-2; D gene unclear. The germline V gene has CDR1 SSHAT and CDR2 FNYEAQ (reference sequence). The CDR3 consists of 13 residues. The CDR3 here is CASSLLPSGELFF. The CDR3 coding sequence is TGTGCTAGCAGCCTCCTCCCTTCTGGGGAGCTGTTTTTT.

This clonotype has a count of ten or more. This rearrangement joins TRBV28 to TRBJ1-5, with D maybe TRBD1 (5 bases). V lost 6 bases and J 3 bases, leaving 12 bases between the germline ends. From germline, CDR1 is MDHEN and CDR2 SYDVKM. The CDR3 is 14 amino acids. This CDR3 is CASRIDRSNQPQHF. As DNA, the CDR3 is TGTGCCAGCAGGATTGACAGATCCAATCAGCCCCAGCATTTT. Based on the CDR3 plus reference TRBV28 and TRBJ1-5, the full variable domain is DVKVTQSSRYLVKRTGEKVFLECVQDMDHENMFWYRQDPGLGLRLIYFSYDVKMKEKGDIPEGYSVSREKKERFSLILESASTNQTSMYLCASRIDRSNQPQHFGDGTRLSIL.

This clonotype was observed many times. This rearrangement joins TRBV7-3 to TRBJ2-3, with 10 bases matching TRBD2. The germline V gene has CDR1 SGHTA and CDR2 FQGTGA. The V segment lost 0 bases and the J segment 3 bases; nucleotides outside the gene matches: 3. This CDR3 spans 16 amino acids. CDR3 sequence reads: CASSLTAGGGTDTQYF. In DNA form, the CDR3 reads TGTGCCAGCAGCTTAACAGCGGGAGGGGGGACAGATACGCAGTATTTT.

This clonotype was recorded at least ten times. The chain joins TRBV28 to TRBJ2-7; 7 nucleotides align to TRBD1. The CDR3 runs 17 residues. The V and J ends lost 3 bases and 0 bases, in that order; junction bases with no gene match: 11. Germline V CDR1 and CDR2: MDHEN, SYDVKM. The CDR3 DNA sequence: TGTGCCAGCAGTTTTCCACAGAGGGACAGTCCCTCCTACGAGCAGTACTTC. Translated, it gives CASSFPQRDSPSYEQYF.

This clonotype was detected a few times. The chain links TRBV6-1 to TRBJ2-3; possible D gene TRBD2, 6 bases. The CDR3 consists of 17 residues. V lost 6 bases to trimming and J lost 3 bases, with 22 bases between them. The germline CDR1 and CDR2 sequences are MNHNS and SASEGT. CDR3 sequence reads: CASRTLRESALTDTQYF. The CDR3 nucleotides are TGTGCCAGCAGAACCCTCCGGGAGTCAGCGTTAACAGATACGCAGTATTTT.

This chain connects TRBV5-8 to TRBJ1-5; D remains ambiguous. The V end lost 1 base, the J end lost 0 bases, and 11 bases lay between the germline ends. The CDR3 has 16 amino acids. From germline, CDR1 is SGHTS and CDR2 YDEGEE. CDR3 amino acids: CASSLPPPYSNQPQHF. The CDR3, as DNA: TGTGCCAGCAGCTTGCCCCCGCCTTATAGCAATCAGCCCCAGCATTTT.

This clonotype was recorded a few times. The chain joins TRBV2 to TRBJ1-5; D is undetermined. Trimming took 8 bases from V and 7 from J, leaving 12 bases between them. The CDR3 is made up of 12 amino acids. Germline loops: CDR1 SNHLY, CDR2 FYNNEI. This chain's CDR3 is CASDPGGQPQHF. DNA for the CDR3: TGTGCCAGCGACCCAGGAGGACAGCCCCAGCATTTT.

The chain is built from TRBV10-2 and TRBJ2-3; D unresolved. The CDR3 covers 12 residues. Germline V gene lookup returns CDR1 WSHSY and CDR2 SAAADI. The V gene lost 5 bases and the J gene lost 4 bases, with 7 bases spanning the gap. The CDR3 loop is CASSTDADTQYF. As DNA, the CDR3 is TGCGCCAGCAGTACCGACGCAGATACGCAGTATTTT.

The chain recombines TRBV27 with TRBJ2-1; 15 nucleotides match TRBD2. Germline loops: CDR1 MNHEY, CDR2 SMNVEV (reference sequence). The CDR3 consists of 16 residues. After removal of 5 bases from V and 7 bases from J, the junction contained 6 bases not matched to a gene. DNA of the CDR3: TGTGCCAGCAGTCTTGGACTAGCGGGAGGGCCGAATGAGCAGTTCTTC. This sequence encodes CASSLGLAGGPNEQFF.

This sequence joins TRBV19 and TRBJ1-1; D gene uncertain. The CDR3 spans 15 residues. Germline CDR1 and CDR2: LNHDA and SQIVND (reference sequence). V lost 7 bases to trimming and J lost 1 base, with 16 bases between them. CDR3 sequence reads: CASINSALGNTEAFF. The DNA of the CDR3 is TGTGCCAGTATAAACAGCGCCTTGGGGAACACTGAAGCTTTCTTT. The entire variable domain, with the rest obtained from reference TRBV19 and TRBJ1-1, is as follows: DGGITQSPKYLFRKEGQNVTLSCEQNLNHDAMYWYRQDPGQGLRLIYYSQIVNDFQKGDIAEGYSVSREKKESFPLTVTSAQKNPTAFYLCASINSALGNTEAFFGQGTRLTVV.

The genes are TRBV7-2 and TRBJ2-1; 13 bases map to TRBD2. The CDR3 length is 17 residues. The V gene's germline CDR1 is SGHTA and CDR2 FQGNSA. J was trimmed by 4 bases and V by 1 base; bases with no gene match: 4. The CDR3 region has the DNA TGTGCCAGCAGCTTAGGGGGGACTAGCGGGGCTTACAATGAGCAGTTCTTC. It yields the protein CASSLGGTSGAYNEQFF.

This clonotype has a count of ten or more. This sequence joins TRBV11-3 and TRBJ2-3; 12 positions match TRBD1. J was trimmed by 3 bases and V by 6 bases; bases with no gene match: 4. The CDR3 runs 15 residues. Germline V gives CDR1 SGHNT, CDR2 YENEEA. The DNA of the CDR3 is TGTGCCAGCAGTCCGGGACAGGGGGCGACAGATACGCAGTATTTT. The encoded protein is CASSPGQGATDTQYF.

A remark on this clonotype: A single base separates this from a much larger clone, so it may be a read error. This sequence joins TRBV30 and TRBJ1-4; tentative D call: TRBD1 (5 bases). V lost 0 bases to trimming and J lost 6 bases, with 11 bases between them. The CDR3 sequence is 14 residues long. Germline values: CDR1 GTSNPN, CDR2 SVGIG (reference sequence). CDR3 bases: TGTGCCTGGAGTGTGGAAGGGGTTGATGAAAAACTGTTTTTT. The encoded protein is CAWSVEGVDEKLFF.

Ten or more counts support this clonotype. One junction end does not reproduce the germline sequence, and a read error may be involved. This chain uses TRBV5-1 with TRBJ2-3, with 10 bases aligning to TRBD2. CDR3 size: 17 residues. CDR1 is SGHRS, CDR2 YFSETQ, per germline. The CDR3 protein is CASSSEPAGGLADTQYF. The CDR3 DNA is TGTGCCAGCAGCTCGGAACCAGCGGGAGGGCTAGCAGATACGCAGTATTTT.

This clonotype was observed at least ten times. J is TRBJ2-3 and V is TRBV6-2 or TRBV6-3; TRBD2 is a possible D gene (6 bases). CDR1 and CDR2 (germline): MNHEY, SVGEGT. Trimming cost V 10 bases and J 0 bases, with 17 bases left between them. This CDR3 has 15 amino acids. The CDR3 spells CATSAAGTSTDTQYF. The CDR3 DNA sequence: TGTGCCACTTCGGCCGCCGGGACTAGCACAGATACGCAGTATTTT.

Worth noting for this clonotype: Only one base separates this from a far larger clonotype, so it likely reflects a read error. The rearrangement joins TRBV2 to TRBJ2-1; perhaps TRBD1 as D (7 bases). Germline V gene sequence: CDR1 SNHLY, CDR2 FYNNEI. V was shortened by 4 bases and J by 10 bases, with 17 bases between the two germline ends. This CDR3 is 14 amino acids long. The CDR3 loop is CASSVGAGGGEQFF. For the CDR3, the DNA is TGTGCCAGCAGTGTCGGAGCAGGGGGAGGCGAGCAGTTCTTC.

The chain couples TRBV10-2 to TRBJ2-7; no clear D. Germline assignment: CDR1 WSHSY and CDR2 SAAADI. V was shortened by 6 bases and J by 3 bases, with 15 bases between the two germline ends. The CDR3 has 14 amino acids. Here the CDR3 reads CASSIGSISYEQYF. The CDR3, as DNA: TGCGCCAGCAGCATAGGTAGTATTAGCTACGAGCAGTACTTC.

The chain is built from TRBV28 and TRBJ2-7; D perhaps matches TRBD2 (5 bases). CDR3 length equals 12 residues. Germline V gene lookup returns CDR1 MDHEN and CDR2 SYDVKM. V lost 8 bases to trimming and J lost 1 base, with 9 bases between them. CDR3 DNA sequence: TGTGCCAGCGGACGGGGTTCCTACGAGCAGTACTTC. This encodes CASGRGSYEQYF.

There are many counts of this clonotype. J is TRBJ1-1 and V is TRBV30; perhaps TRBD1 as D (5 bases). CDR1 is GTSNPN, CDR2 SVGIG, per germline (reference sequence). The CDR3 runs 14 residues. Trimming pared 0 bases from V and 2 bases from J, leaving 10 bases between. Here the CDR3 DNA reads TGTGCCTGGAGTGTTTGGGGGGTAAACACTGAAGCTTTCTTT. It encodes CAWSVWGVNTEAFF.

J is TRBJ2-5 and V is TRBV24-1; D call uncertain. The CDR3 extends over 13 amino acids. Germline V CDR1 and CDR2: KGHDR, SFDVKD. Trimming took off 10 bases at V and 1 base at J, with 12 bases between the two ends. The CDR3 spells CATRFRSQETQYF. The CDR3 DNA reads TGTGCCACTCGGTTCCGTAGCCAAGAGACCCAGTACTTC.

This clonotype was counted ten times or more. Here the CDR3 reads CATSRSDLGTEAFF. The CDR3 DNA is TGTGCCACCAGTCGGTCGGATTTGGGCACTGAAGCTTTCTTT. This chain uses TRBV24-1 with TRBJ1-1; D is ambiguous. Trimming took off 6 bases at V and 4 bases at J, with 14 bases between the two ends. CDR1 KGHDR and CDR2 SFDVKD come from the germline V gene. The CDR3 consists of 14 residues.

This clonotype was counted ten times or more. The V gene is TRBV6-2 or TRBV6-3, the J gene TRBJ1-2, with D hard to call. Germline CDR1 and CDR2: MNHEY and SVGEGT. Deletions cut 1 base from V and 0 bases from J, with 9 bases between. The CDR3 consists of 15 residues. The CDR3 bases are TGTGCCAGCAGTTACTTCGGGTCCGCTAACTATGGCTACACCTTC. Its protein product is CASSYFGSANYGYTF.